Below are 23 T cell receptor beta chains sequenced from a single sample in a study of shared clonotypes between healthy human individuals. Clones were sequenced by immunoSEQ multiplex PCR, and TCRdb holds only the in-frame ones, with some missing. The data show about 680,000 clones, about 91% seen once. The naive CD8 subset, CD45RO-negative cells positively selected for CCR7, excluded terminally differentiated effector memory CD45RA+ cells. Sample: naive CD8+ T cells sorted from blood. The receptors originated from a man aged 30-40 years in good health.

About this clone itself: At one of its ends the junction is not consistent with the germline gene, which may arise from a read error. The chain employs TRBV7-7 and TRBJ2-7; 7 nucleotides match TRBD2. Germline CDR1 SSHAT, CDR2 FNYEAQ (reference sequence). The CDR3 is 15 residues long. In nucleotides, the CDR3 is TGTGCTAGCAGCTTAGGAGCGGGGCCGACCTACGAGCAGTACTTC. Encoded protein: CASSLGAGPTYEQYF.

V is TRBV4-1 and J is TRBJ2-7; TRBD1 matches 11 bases. Germline CDR1 is MGHRA and CDR2 is YSYEKL. V trimming: 4 bases; J trimming: 2 bases; junction bases outside the gene matches: 4. CDR3 length equals 15 residues. The CDR3 reads CASSRGQGAPYEQYF. In DNA, the CDR3 is TGCGCCAGCAGCCGAGGACAGGGGGCACCCTACGAGCAGTACTTC.

Turning to this clone: Additional DNA sequences in this sample encode the identical CDR3. The rearrangement uses TRBV20-1 and TRBJ1-2, with no clear D. V lost 5 bases and J lost 4, with 2 bases in between. The germline V gene has CDR1 DFQATT and CDR2 SNEGSKA (reference sequence). There are 9 residues in the CDR3. The CDR3: CSASYGYTF. DNA for the CDR3: TGCAGTGCTTCCTATGGCTACACCTTC.

The genes are TRBV7-8 and TRBJ2-2, with TRBD2 as a possible D gene (7 bases). V was trimmed by 1 base and J by 1 base, leaving 13 bases between them. CDR3 length: 17 amino acids. Germline V CDR1 and CDR2: SGHVS, FQNEAQ. This CDR3 reads CASSLGGGAENTGELFF. CDR3 sequence (DNA): TGTGCCAGCAGCTTAGGGGGGGGCGCGGAGAACACCGGGGAGCTGTTTTTT.

The CDR3 spells CASSESLAGGPDNEQFF. For the CDR3, the DNA is TGCGCCAGCAGTGAGTCCCTAGCGGGAGGGCCAGACAATGAGCAGTTCTTC. This chain links TRBV10-1 with TRBJ2-1; 12 bases match TRBD2. This CDR3 contains 17 residues. With 0 bases clipped from V and 5 bases from J, the junction kept 5 bases outside the gene matches. CDR1 and CDR2 from the germline V gene are WNHNN and SYGVQD (reference sequence).

CDR3 in amino acids: CASNPTTTNEKLFF. As DNA, the CDR3 is TGTGCCAGCAACCCGACCACAACTAATGAAAAACTGTTTTTT. The chain employs TRBV28 and TRBJ1-4; D not certain. Per the germline V gene, CDR1 is MDHEN and CDR2 is SYDVKM. The CDR3 runs to 14 residues. Trimming pared 7 bases from V and 0 bases from J, leaving 9 bases between.

This clone was recorded only once. The V call is TRBV29-1, the J call TRBJ2-1, with TRBD2 identical over 10 bases. From germline, CDR1 is SQVTM and CDR2 ANQGSEA. J lost 7 bases, V lost 7 bases, and 7 bases had no gene match. This CDR3 has 13 amino acids. The CDR3 protein is CSAPSGRLNEQFF. CDR3 nucleotides: TGCAGCGCCCCTAGCGGGAGATTGAATGAGCAGTTCTTC.

The gene calls are TRBV29-1 and TRBJ2-5, with a weak D call TRBD2 (5 bases). The CDR3 length is 14 residues. Germline V gives CDR1 SQVTM, CDR2 ANQGSEA. The V end was cut by 3 bases, the J end by 3 bases, with 14 bases between. The DNA of the CDR3 is TGCAGCGTTGAGGAAGCGGTACGGGAAGAGACCCAGTACTTC. Residues: CSVEEAVREETQYF.

The chain recombines TRBV4-1 with TRBJ2-1; 8 bases match TRBD2. Trimming at V came to 5 bases and at J to 9 bases, leaving 18 bases not matched to a gene. From germline, CDR1 is MGHRA and CDR2 YSYEKL. The CDR3 has 17 residues. CDR3 residues: CASSSSSPGLESSEQFF. The CDR3 DNA reads TGCGCCAGCAGCTCCTCCTCCCCGGGACTAGAGTCGTCTGAGCAGTTCTTC.

The chain uses TRBV6-5 and TRBJ2-5; no definite D call. CDR1 and CDR2 (germline): MNHEY, SVGAGI. Deletions cut 0 bases from V and 2 bases from J, with 4 bases between. This CDR3 spans 13 amino acids. The CDR3 loop reads CASSYSIQETQYF. CDR3 DNA sequence: TGTGCCAGCAGTTACTCGATACAAGAGACCCAGTACTTC.

The V gene is TRBV5-1, the J gene TRBJ1-2, with 7 bases that match TRBD1. The ends lost 0 bases at V and 2 bases at J; junction bases unmatched: 4. CDR1 is SGHRS and CDR2 is YFSETQ in the germline V gene. The CDR3 runs to 15 residues. The CDR3 spells CASSLEVDRNYGYTF. The CDR3 DNA sequence: TGCGCCAGCAGCTTGGAAGTGGACAGGAACTATGGCTACACCTTC.

This sequence joins TRBV6-5 and TRBJ2-1; D might be TRBD1 (5 bases). Germline V CDR1 and CDR2: MNHEY, SVGAGI. The CDR3 has 15 amino acids. Trimming stripped 2 bases from V and 1 base from J, with 9 bases between. DNA for the CDR3: TGTGCCAGCAGTTACAGGGGTTTTTCCTACAATGAGCAGTTCTTC. This translates into CASSYRGFSYNEQFF.

This chain joins TRBV27 and TRBJ2-1; 7 bases map to TRBD2. The CDR3 is 14 residues long. Germline lookup yields CDR1 MNHEY and CDR2 SMNVEV (reference sequence). V lost 4 bases to trimming and J lost 4 bases; unmatched junction nucleotides: 4. CDR3 coding DNA: TGTGCCAGCAGTTCCGGACTAGTTTACAATGAGCAGTTCTTC. It encodes CASSSGLVYNEQFF.

The genes are TRBV9 and TRBJ2-7, with D unclear. Looked up from germline, CDR1 is SGDLS and CDR2 is YYNGEE. V dropped 4 bases and J dropped 0 bases, with 11 bases sitting between them. The CDR3 contains 14 residues. The CDR3, as DNA: TGTGCCAGCAGCCCCTACGAAGACTCCTACGAGCAGTACTTC. Translated: CASSPYEDSYEQYF. Full variable domain (remainder filled in from reference TRBV9 and TRBJ2-7): DSGVTQTPKHLITATGQRVTLRCSPRSGDLSVYWYQQSLDQGLQFLIQYYNGEERAKGNILERFSAQQFPDLHSELNLSSLELGDSALYFCASSPYEDSYEQYFGPGTRLTVT.

J is TRBJ2-1 and V is TRBV11-2; tentative D call: TRBD2 (5 bases). CDR1 is SGHAT and CDR2 is FQNNGV in the germline V gene. CDR3 length: 16 amino acids. Trimming left V 3 bases short and J 3 bases short, with 15 bases between. The CDR3 loop is CASSFPQAEFYNEQFF. The DNA of the CDR3 is TGTGCCAGCAGCTTTCCCCAAGCGGAGTTCTACAATGAGCAGTTCTTC.

The chain has TRBV27 and TRBJ2-1; 7 bases fit TRBD1. Trimming removed 6 bases from V and 10 bases from J; junction bases left unmatched: 6. This CDR3 is built from 12 residues. Germline V gives CDR1 MNHEY, CDR2 SMNVEV (reference sequence). Here the CDR3 reads CASRVGGGEQFF. In DNA form, the CDR3 reads TGTGCCAGCAGAGTAGGGGGCGGGGAGCAGTTCTTC.

This rearrangement joins TRBV27 to TRBJ2-7; D not certain. Germline CDR1 and CDR2: MNHEY and SMNVEV (reference sequence). The CDR3 totals 15 residues. Trimming removed 0 bases from V and 0 bases from J, with 9 bases in between. CDR3 in amino acids: CASSLSRYNSYEQYF. The CDR3 DNA follows: TGTGCCAGCAGTTTATCCAGGTATAACTCCTACGAGCAGTACTTC.

The chain combines TRBV28 with TRBJ2-7; no definite D call. CDR1 MDHEN and CDR2 SYDVKM come from the germline V gene. The CDR3 covers 12 residues. Trimming left V 6 bases short and J 1 base short, with 7 bases between. DNA of the CDR3: TGTGCCAGCAGGCAGTTATCCTACGAGCAGTACTTC. This translates into CASRQLSYEQYF.

V and J are TRBV11-2 and TRBJ2-7, with a tentative D call TRBD1 (5 bases). CDR3 length: 13 amino acids. The germline V gene encodes CDR1 SGHAT and CDR2 FQNNGV. V lost 5 bases to trimming and J lost 2 bases, with 10 bases between them. The CDR3 loop reads CASSPGPAYEQYF. Here the CDR3 DNA reads TGTGCCAGCAGCCCAGGGCCTGCCTACGAGCAGTACTTC.

This chain joins TRBV5-4 and TRBJ2-5; D possibly corresponds to TRBD2 (6 bases). The length of the CDR3 is 14 residues. CDR1 and CDR2 (germline): SGHNT, YYREEE (reference sequence). The ends were cut back, 2 bases at V and 6 bases at J, with 14 bases in the middle. CDR3: CASSFLGSGQTQYF. CDR3 bases: TGTGCCAGCAGCTTTCTCGGGAGCGGCCAGACCCAGTACTTC.

The chain recombines TRBV4-2 with TRBJ2-7, with D perhaps matching TRBD2 (5 bases). With 1 base removed from V and 3 bases from J, the gap between germline ends came to 10 bases. This CDR3 region has 14 residues. Per germline, CDR1 LGHNA and CDR2 YNFKEQ. CDR3 DNA: TGTGCCAGCAGCCAAGTCTCAACTAGCTACGAGCAGTACTTC. This translates into CASSQVSTSYEQYF.

The chain has TRBV28 and TRBJ2-4, with 7 bases fitting TRBD1. The CDR3 contains 15 residues. The V gene's germline CDR1 is MDHEN and CDR2 SYDVKM. V was clipped by 5 bases and J by 5 bases; unmatched bases: 9. The CDR3 loop is CASSLPQGRENIQYF. The CDR3 DNA is TGTGCCAGCAGTCTTCCACAGGGGCGGGAAAACATTCAGTACTTC.

This clone was detected only once. The chain combines TRBV6-1 with TRBJ2-3; D remains ambiguous. Germline CDR1 is MNHNS and CDR2 is SASEGT. Trimming removed 1 base at V and 0 bases at J, with 8 bases between. CDR3 size: 15 residues. The CDR3 loop reads CASSEVDGSTDTQYF. In DNA form, the CDR3 reads TGTGCCAGCAGTGAAGTCGACGGAAGCACAGATACGCAGTATTTT.